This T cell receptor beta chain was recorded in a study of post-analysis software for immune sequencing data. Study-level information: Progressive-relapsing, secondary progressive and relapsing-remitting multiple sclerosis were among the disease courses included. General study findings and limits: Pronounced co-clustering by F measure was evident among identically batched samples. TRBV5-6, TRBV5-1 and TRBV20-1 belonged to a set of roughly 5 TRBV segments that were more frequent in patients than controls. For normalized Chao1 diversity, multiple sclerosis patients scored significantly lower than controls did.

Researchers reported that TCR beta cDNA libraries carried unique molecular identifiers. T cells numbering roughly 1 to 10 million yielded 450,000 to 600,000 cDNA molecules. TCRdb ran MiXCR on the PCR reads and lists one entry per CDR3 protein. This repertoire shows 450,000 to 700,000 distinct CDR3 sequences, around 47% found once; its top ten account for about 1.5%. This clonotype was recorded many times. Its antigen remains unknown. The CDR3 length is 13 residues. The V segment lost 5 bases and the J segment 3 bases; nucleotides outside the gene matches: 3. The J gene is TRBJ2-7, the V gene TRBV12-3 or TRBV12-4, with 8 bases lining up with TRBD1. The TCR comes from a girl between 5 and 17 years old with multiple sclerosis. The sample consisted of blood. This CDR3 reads CASSTGQGYEQYF. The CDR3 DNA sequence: TGTGCCAGCAGTACTGGACAGGGCTACGAGCAGTACTTC.